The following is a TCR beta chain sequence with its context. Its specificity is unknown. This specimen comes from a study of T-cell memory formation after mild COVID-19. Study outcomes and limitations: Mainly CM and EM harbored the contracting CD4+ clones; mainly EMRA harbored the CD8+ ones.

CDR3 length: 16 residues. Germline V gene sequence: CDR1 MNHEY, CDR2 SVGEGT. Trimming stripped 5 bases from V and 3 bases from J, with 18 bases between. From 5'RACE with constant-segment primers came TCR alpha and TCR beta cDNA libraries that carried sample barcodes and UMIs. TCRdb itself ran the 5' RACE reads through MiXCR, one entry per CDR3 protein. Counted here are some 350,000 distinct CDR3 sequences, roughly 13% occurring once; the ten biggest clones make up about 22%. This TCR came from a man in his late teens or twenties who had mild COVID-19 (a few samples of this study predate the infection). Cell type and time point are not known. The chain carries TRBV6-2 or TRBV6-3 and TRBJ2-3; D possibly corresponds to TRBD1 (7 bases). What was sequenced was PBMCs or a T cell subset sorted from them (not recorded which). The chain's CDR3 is CASSETRGQTTDTQYF. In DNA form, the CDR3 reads TGTGCCAGCAGTGAGACGCGGGGACAGACTACAGATACGCAGTATTTT.